The source of this T cell receptor beta chain is a study of blood T cell repertoires in COVID-19. About the research overall: T cells, B-cell-depleted T cells, or PBMCs provided the cDNA or gDNA that served as material.

As processed by the authors: For nucleated cells, counts were estimated from reference gene primer amplification. Some clones are missing from TCRdb's copy, which holds only in-frame ones; the method was immunoSEQ multiplex PCR. V and J calls and clone size come straight from that table; D and trimming were deduced from the DNA. The sample gives some 35,000 clones, 70% to 90% of which show up once; roughly a fifth is in the top ten. The sequenced sample consisted of peripheral blood. The receptor's source is an older man with acute or convalescent COVID-19.

CDR3 sequence reads: CASSDAGVNSPLHF. In nucleotides, the CDR3 is TGTGCCAGTAGCGACGCGGGGGTTAATTCACCCCTCCACTTT. The rearrangement uses TRBV19 and TRBJ1-6; D is possibly TRBD1 (5 bases). Per the germline V gene, CDR1 is LNHDA and CDR2 is SQIVND (reference sequence). The CDR3 is 14 amino acids. Deletions cut 6 bases from V and 6 bases from J, with 12 bases between.